These 10 T cell receptor beta chains came from one sample sequenced in a study of metastatic and nonmetastatic thyroid tumors. Via MiXCR, TCRdb re-called the PCR reads. This sample has tens of thousands of clones, with just under 25% found just once. Ahead of thyroid surgery, no patient had received treatment of any kind. The sequenced sample consisted of blood. These receptors were collected from a female donor with papillary thyroid cancer or a benign thyroid nodule (not recorded which). Some clones in this sample may be carry-over from other donors' samples.

This clone is a singleton in its sample. The genes are TRBV20-1 and TRBJ1-4, with D possibly matching TRBD1 (6 bases). The CDR3 has 13 residues. Germline V gene lookup returns CDR1 DFQATT and CDR2 SNEGSKA (reference sequence). V was shortened by 6 bases and J by 5 bases, with 13 bases between the two germline ends. CDR3 protein: CSAEGGTNEKLFF. The CDR3 nucleotides read TGCAGTGCAGAGGGGGGAACGAATGAAAAACTGTTTTTT.

This clone was observed at least ten times. V gene TRBV5-1 combines with J gene TRBJ2-3; 9 bases are a match to TRBD2. This CDR3 has 17 amino acids. CDR1 is SGHRS, CDR2 YFSETQ, per germline. V was clipped by 1 base and J by 5 bases; unmatched bases: 11. CDR3 residues: CASSLNSPSGTGDTQYF. DNA for the CDR3: TGCGCCAGCAGCTTGAACTCCCCTAGCGGGACCGGAGATACGCAGTATTTT.

V gene TRBV28 combines with J gene TRBJ1-2; D unresolved. Per germline, CDR1 MDHEN and CDR2 SYDVKM. The CDR3 totals 12 residues. V was trimmed by 5 bases and J by 5 bases, leaving 9 bases between them. CDR3 nucleotide sequence: TGTGCCAGCAGTATAGGCGAATATGGCTACACCTTC. Amino acid sequence: CASSIGEYGYTF.

Concerning this clone: A much larger clone is a single base away; this may be a read error. This chain uses TRBV3-1 with TRBJ2-4, with D perhaps TRBD2 (5 bases). Per the germline V gene, CDR1 is LGHDT and CDR2 is YNNKEL (reference sequence). The CDR3 length is 16 residues. CDR3 sequence (DNA): TGTGCCAGCAGCCAAGGGACCTGGCTAGCCAAAAACATTCATTACTTC. It translates to CASSQGTWLAKNIHYF.

This clone has at least ten counts. The same CDR3 can be traced to other DNA sequences in this sample. The rearrangement uses TRBV7-3 and TRBJ2-2; 8 nucleotides agree with TRBD2. The CDR3 loop spans 15 amino acids. The V segment lost 6 bases and the J segment 4 bases; nucleotides outside the gene matches: 7. The germline V gene encodes CDR1 SGHTA and CDR2 FQGTGA. CDR3 bases: TGTGCCAGCAGGCCGGGACTAGGTAGCACCGGGGAGCTGTTTTTT. It specifies CASRPGLGSTGELFF.

A word on this clone: Possible read error: a much larger clone is one base away. The V call is TRBV7-2, the J call TRBJ2-4; D is ambiguous. The V end lost 3 bases, the J end lost 6 bases, and 9 bases lay between the germline ends. The CDR3 runs 13 residues. Germline V gene sequence: CDR1 SGHTA, CDR2 FQGNSA. The DNA for the CDR3 is TGTGCCAGCAGCTTTACCTCGGGAAACATTCAGTACTTC. This gives the protein CASSFTSGNIQYF.

The chain uses TRBV12-3 or TRBV12-4 and TRBJ1-2; TRBD1 agrees at 8 bases. V lost 8 bases to trimming and J lost 8 bases; unmatched junction nucleotides: 10. This CDR3 spans 13 amino acids. The CDR3: CASGIQGEKGYTF. The CDR3 coding sequence is TGTGCCAGCGGAATACAGGGGGAGAAGGGCTACACCTTC.

This chain connects TRBV6-5 to TRBJ2-7; a possible D gene is TRBD2 (5 bases). V lost 1 base and J lost 3, with 13 bases in between. Germline CDR1 is MNHEY and CDR2 is SVGAGI. The CDR3 is 15 amino acids. The CDR3 coding sequence is TGTGCCAGCAGTTACTATTCGGACTCCCTCTACGAGCAGTACTTC. This gives the protein CASSYYSDSLYEQYF.

This rearrangement joins TRBV6-2 or TRBV6-3 to TRBJ2-1, with 12 bases fitting TRBD2. V shed 2 bases and J 8 bases; nucleotides not matched to a gene: 4. The germline gives CDR1 MNHEY, CDR2 SVGEGT. This CDR3 is 15 amino acids long. CDR3 nucleotide sequence: TGTGCCAGCAGTTACCCGACTAGCGGGAGTGATGAGCAGTTCTTC. Its protein is CASSYPTSGSDEQFF.

There are a few counts of this clone. This chain joins TRBV11-2 and TRBJ2-7; 8 bases are shared with TRBD2. CDR1 is SGHAT and CDR2 is FQNNGV in the germline V gene. The CDR3 is 14 amino acids. The V gene end was trimmed by 5 bases and the J gene end by 2 bases; junction bases not matched to a gene: 5. CDR3 loop: CASSKEGLAYEQYF. In nucleotides, the CDR3 is TGTGCCAGCAGCAAAGAGGGACTAGCCTACGAGCAGTACTTC.